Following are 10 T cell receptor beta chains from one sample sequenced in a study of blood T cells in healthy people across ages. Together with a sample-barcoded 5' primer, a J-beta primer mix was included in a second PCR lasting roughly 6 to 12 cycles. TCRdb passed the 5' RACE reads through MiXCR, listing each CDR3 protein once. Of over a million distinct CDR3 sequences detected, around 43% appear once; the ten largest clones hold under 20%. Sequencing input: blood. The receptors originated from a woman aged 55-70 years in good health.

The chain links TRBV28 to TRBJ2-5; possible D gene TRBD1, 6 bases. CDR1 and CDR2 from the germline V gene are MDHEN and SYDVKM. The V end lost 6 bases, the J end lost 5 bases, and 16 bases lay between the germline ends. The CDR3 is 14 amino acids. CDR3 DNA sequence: TGTGCCAGCAGCCTCCCTTGGGGGCCGGAGACCCAGTACTTC. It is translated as CASSLPWGPETQYF.

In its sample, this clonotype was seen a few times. The CDR3 sequence is CSARDQGTRNEQFF. In DNA form, the CDR3 reads TGCAGTGCTAGAGATCAAGGGACGAGGAATGAGCAGTTCTTC. The chain is built from TRBV20-1 and TRBJ2-1; possibly TRBD1 or TRBD2 for D (5 bases each). The germline CDR1 and CDR2 sequences are DFQATT and SNEGSKA (reference sequence). V was clipped by 0 bases and J by 7 bases, with 13 bases between them. The CDR3 is 14 amino acids.

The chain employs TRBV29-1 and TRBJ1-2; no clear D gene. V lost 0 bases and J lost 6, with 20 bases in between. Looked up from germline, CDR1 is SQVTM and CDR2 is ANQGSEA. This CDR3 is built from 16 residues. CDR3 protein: CSVEDLMGQEGNGYTF. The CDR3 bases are TGCAGCGTTGAAGATCTAATGGGCCAGGAAGGTAATGGCTACACCTTC.

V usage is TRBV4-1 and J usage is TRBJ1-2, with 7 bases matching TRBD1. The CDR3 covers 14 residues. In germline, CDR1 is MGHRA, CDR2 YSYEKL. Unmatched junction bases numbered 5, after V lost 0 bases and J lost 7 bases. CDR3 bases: TGCGCCAGCAGCCAAGAGGTGGCAGGGGGTGGCTACACCTTC. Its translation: CASSQEVAGGGYTF.

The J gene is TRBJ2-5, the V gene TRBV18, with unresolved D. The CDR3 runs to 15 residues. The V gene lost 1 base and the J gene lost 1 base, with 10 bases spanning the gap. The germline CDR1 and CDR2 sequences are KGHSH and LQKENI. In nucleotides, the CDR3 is TGTGCCAGCTCACCACTCCCGGGTGGCCAAGAGACCCAGTACTTC. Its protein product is CASSPLPGGQETQYF. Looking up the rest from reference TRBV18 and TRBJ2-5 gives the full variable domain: NAGVMQNPRHLVRRRGQEARLRCSPMKGHSHVYWYRQLPEEGLKFMVYLQKENIIDESGMPKERFSAEFPKEGPSILRIQQVVRGDSAAYFCASSPLPGGQETQYFGPGTRLLVL.

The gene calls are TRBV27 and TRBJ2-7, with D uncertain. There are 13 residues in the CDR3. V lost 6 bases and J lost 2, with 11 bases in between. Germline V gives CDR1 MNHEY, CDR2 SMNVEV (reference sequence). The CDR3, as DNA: TGTGCCAGCAGCACGACGGAAACCTACGAGCAGTACTTC. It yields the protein CASSTTETYEQYF.

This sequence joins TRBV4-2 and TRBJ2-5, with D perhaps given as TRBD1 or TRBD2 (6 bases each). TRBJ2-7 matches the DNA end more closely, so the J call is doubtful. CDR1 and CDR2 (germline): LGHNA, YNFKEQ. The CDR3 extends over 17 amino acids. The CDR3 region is CASSQEGGKGDSYEQYF. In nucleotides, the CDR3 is TGTGCCAGCAGCCAAGAGGGGGGAAAGGGGGATTCCTACGAGCAGTACTTC.

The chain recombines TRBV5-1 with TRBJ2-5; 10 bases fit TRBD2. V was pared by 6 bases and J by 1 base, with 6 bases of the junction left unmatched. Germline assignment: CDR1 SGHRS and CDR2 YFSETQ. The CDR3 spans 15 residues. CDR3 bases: TGCGCCAGCACGGACGGGACTAGCGTCCAAGAGACCCAGTACTTC. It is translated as CASTDGTSVQETQYF.

The CDR3 coding sequence is TGTGCCAGCAGTTTATCGCGCAGGGTCGAGCAGTACTTC. Its translation: CASSLSRRVEQYF. V usage is TRBV27 and J usage is TRBJ2-5, with D possibly matching TRBD1 (5 bases). The J call is uncertain, as TRBJ2-7 better fits the DNA end. CDR3 size: 13 residues. Germline V gene lookup returns CDR1 MNHEY and CDR2 SMNVEV (reference sequence).

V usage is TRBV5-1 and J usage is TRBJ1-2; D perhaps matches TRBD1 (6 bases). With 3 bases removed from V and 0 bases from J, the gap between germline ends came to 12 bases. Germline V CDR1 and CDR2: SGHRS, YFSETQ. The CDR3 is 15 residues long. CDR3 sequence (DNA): TGCGCCAGCAGCTCGGACAGTCTAGCTAACTATGGCTACACCTTC. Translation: CASSSDSLANYGYTF.